This T cell receptor (beta chain) derives from a study of cytomegalovirus exposure and HLA in healthy donors. The primer mix had 60 Vbeta and 13 Jbeta primers. Method: immunoSEQ multiplex PCR; TCRdb's copy keeps in-frame clones and lacks some. The repertoire includes about 140,000 clones, about 76% of them detected once, and 3.9% sits in the top ten. Germline-derived CDR1 and CDR2 are LNHDA and SQIVND (reference sequence). The CDR3 covers 13 residues. V lost 2 bases and J 3 bases, leaving 8 bases between the germline ends. The chain recombines TRBV19 with TRBJ2-7; unclear D gene. The sequence was collected from a young man in good health and CMV-seronegative. Sequenced input: PBMCs. The DNA for the CDR3 is TGTGCCAGTAGTATAACCAACAGCTACGAGCAGTACTTC. This gives the protein CASSITNSYEQYF.